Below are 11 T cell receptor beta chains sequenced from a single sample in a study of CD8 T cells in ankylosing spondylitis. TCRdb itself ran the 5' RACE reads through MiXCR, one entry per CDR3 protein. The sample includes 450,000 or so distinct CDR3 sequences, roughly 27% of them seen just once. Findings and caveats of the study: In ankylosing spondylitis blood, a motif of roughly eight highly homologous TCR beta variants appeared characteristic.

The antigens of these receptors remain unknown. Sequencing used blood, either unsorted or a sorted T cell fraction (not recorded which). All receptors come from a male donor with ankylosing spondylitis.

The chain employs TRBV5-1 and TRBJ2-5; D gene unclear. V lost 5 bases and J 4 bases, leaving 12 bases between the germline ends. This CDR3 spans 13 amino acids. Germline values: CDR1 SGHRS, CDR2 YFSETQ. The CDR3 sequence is CASSMLKGETQYF. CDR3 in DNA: TGCGCCAGCAGTATGTTGAAGGGAGAGACCCAGTACTTC.

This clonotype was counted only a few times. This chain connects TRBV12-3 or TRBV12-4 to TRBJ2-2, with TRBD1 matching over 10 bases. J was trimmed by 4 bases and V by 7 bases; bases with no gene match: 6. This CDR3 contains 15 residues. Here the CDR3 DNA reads TGTGCCAGCACCATGACAGGGGGCAGCACCGGGGAGCTGTTTTTT. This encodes CASTMTGGSTGELFF.

CDR3 in DNA: TGCGCCAGCAGCTCACTCGGGACGGAGTATGAAAAACTGTTTTTT. As protein: CASSSLGTEYEKLFF. This chain uses TRBV5-1 with TRBJ1-4, with D possibly matching TRBD1 (5 bases). From germline, CDR1 is SGHRS and CDR2 YFSETQ. The V and J ends lost 3 bases and 6 bases respectively, with 15 bases between them. This CDR3 comprises 15 residues. Looking up the rest from reference TRBV5-1 and TRBJ1-4 gives the full variable domain: KAGVTQTPRYLIKTRGQQVTLSCSPISGHRSVSWYQQTPGQGLQFLFEYFSETQRNKGNFPGRFSGRQFSNSRSEMNVSTLELGDSALYLCASSSLGTEYEKLFFGSGTQLSVL.

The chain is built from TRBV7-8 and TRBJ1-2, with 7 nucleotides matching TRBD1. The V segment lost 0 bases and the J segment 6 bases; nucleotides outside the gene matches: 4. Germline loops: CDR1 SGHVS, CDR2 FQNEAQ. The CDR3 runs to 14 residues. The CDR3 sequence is CASSLALQGNGYTF. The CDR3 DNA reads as TGTGCCAGCAGCTTAGCGCTACAGGGGAATGGCTACACCTTC.

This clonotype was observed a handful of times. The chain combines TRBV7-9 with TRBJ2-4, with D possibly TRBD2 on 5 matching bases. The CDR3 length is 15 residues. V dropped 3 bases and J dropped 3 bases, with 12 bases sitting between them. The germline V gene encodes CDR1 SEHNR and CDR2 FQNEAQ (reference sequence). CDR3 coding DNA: TGTGCCAGCAGCTTCCCCGAAGGGAGCAAAAACATTCAGTACTTC. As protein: CASSFPEGSKNIQYF.

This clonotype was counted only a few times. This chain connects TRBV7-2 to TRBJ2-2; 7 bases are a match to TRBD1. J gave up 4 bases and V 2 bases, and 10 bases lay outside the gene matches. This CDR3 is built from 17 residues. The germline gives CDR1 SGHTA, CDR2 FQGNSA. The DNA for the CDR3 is TGTGCCAGCAGCTTAAAACCCGCAGGGACAGCCACCGGGGAGCTGTTTTTT. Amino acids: CASSLKPAGTATGELFF.

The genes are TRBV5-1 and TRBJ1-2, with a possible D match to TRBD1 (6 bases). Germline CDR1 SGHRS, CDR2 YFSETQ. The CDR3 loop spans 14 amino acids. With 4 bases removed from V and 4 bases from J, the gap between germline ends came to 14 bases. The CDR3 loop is CASSLPGQSYGYTF. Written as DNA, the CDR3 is TGCGCCAGCAGCCTCCCCGGACAGTCCTATGGCTACACCTTC.

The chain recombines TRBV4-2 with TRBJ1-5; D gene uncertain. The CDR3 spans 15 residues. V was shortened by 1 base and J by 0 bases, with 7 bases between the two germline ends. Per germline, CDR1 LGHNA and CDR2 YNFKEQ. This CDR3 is CASSQGRSSNQPQHF. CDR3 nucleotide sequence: TGTGCCAGCAGCCAAGGCAGATCTAGCAATCAGCCCCAGCATTTT.

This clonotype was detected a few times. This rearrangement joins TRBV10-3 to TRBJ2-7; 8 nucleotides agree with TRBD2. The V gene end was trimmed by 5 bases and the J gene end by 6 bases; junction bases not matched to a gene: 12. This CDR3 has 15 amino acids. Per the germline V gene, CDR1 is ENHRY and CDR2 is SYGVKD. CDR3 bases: TGTGCCATCAGTCAGAGCGGGAGTGGAATGAGCGAGCAGTACGTC. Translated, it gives CAISQSGSGMSEQYV.

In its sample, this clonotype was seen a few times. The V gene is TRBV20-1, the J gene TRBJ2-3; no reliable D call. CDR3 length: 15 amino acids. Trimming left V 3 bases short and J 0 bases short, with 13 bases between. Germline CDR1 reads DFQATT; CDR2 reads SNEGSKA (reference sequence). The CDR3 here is CSARSRLYSTDTQYF. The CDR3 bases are TGCAGTGCTAGGAGTCGACTTTATAGCACAGATACGCAGTATTTT.

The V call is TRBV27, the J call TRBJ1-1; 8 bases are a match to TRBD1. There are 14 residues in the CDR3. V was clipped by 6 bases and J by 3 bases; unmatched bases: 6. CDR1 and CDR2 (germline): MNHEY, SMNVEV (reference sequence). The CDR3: CASSRQGFDTEAFF. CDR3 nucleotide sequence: TGTGCCAGCAGCAGACAGGGGTTCGACACTGAAGCTTTCTTT.